These 18 T cell receptor beta chains share one sample of origin, sequenced in a study of shared clonotypes between healthy human individuals. TCRdb's copy holds only in-frame clones and misses some; the assay was immunoSEQ multiplex PCR. The sample shows about 2 million clones, roughly 94% of them seen only once. Naive-designated CD8 cells lacked CD45RO, were positively enriched for CCR7, and omitted terminally differentiated effector memory CD45RA+ cells. Sequencing was performed on naive CD8+ T cells sorted from blood. The receptors here all came from a man aged 18 to 29 in good health.

V is TRBV4-3 and J is TRBJ1-3; the D is unclear. V lost 4 bases, J lost 2 bases, and 12 bases lay in between. The CDR3 has 15 amino acids. Germline V gene data show CDR1 as LGHNA and CDR2 as YSLEER. CDR3 sequence reads: CASSPWTDPGNTIYF. CDR3 nucleotides: TGCGCCAGCAGCCCTTGGACGGATCCTGGAAACACCATATATTTT.

Concerning this clone itself: Distinct nucleotide sequences in the sample also encode this CDR3. J is TRBJ2-1 and V is TRBV9; 15 bases are shared with TRBD2. The CDR3 runs to 16 residues. Germline V gene sequence: CDR1 SGDLS, CDR2 YYNGEE. J was trimmed by 1 base and V by 5 bases; bases with no gene match: 1. This chain's CDR3 is CASSGLAGGSYNEQFF. The CDR3 DNA reads as TGTGCCAGCAGTGGACTAGCGGGAGGGTCCTACAATGAGCAGTTCTTC.

The chain employs TRBV7-3 and TRBJ1-4; 7 positions match TRBD1. CDR1 SGHTA and CDR2 FQGTGA come from the germline V gene. This CDR3 contains 16 residues. J was trimmed by 2 bases and V by 4 bases; bases with no gene match: 7. In nucleotides, the CDR3 is TGTGCCAGCAGCTCAGGGGGATTAAGGACTAATGAAAAACTGTTTTTT. Its translation is CASSSGGLRTNEKLFF.

This chain links TRBV18 with TRBJ2-5, with 8 nucleotides matching TRBD2. V trimming: 5 bases; J trimming: 3 bases; junction bases outside the gene matches: 14. Germline CDR1 reads KGHSH; CDR2 reads LQKENI. CDR3 length: 17 amino acids. The CDR3 region has the DNA TGTGCCAGCTCATTCACGACCGGGAGGGCTAGTGAAGAGACCCAGTACTTC. It translates to CASSFTTGRASEETQYF.

The CDR3 DNA sequence: TGCGCCAGCAGTGTTTTGGCAGGGAGTTACAATGAGCAGTTCTTC. Amino acids: CASSVLAGSYNEQFF. The genes are TRBV10-1 and TRBJ2-1; D could derive from TRBD1 or TRBD2 (5 bases each). Germline V gives CDR1 WNHNN, CDR2 SYGVQD (reference sequence). The CDR3 consists of 15 residues. V dropped 4 bases and J dropped 4 bases, with 14 bases sitting between them.

The rearrangement links TRBV4-1 to TRBJ1-6; D ambiguous. Trimming removed 1 base at V and 10 bases at J, with 14 bases between. The length of the CDR3 is 15 residues. Per the germline V gene, CDR1 is MGHRA and CDR2 is YSYEKL. CDR3 protein: CASSQGSPLESPLHF. The CDR3 DNA reads as TGCGCCAGCAGCCAAGGGTCCCCATTAGAATCACCCCTCCACTTT.

The chain combines TRBV7-9 with TRBJ1-2; D not resolved. Trimming left V 4 bases short and J 3 bases short, with 15 bases between. CDR1 and CDR2 from the germline V gene are SEHNR and FQNEAQ (reference sequence). This CDR3 is built from 15 residues. The CDR3 protein is CASSSLRVRDYGYTF. CDR3 DNA: TGTGCCAGCAGCTCCTTACGCGTCAGAGACTATGGCTACACCTTC.

This rearrangement joins TRBV6-5 to TRBJ1-4; D perhaps matches TRBD1 (5 bases). Germline V gives CDR1 MNHEY, CDR2 SVGAGI. With 6 bases removed from V and 2 bases from J, the gap between germline ends came to 13 bases. The CDR3 runs to 15 residues. This chain's CDR3 is CASSAGGGTNEKLFF. The CDR3 nucleotides are TGTGCCAGCAGCGCTGGTGGGGGGACTAATGAAAAACTGTTTTTT.

The chain has TRBV6-1 and TRBJ2-7; D is undetermined. Germline values: CDR1 MNHNS, CDR2 SASEGT. There are 12 residues in the CDR3. Trimming took 6 bases from V and 3 from J, leaving 9 bases between them. The CDR3 loop is CASRAAYYEQYF. The DNA for the CDR3 is TGTGCCAGCAGGGCAGCGTACTACGAGCAGTACTTC.

V gene TRBV19 combines with J gene TRBJ2-1; 11 nucleotides agree with TRBD2. The V gene end was trimmed by 6 bases and the J gene end by 3 bases; junction bases not matched to a gene: 7. The length of the CDR3 is 16 residues. CDR1 is LNHDA, CDR2 SQIVND, per germline (reference sequence). The CDR3: CASSPVAGGLYNEQFF. DNA for the CDR3: TGTGCCAGTAGCCCAGTAGCGGGAGGGCTCTACAATGAGCAGTTCTTC.

This clone was seen a single time. This chain links TRBV6-5 with TRBJ1-1, with 10 bases identical to TRBD1. The CDR3 is 13 residues long. With 5 bases clipped from V and 5 bases from J, the junction kept 2 bases outside the gene matches. CDR1 and CDR2 (germline): MNHEY, SVGAGI. The CDR3: CASSRTGGTEAFF. The DNA of the CDR3 is TGTGCCAGCAGTCGGACAGGGGGGACTGAAGCTTTCTTT.

V usage is TRBV6-6 and J usage is TRBJ2-1; TRBD1 matches at 9 bases. The CDR3 is made up of 14 amino acids. With 2 bases clipped from V and 6 bases from J, the junction kept 2 bases outside the gene matches. CDR1 and CDR2 (germline): MNHNY, SVGAGI (reference sequence). The CDR3 coding sequence is TGTGCCAGCAGTTACGGGACAGGGCTCAATGAGCAGTTCTTC. Protein product: CASSYGTGLNEQFF.

The genes are TRBV6-5 and TRBJ1-5, with TRBD1 matching over 9 bases. This CDR3 contains 15 residues. Germline trimming cut 6 bases from V and 3 bases from J; bases unmatched to any gene: 6. Germline CDR1 is MNHEY and CDR2 is SVGAGI. For the CDR3, the DNA is TGTGCCAGCAGGGGGGGACAGGGCCTCAATCAGCCCCAGCATTTT. Encoded protein: CASRGGQGLNQPQHF.

This chain connects TRBV4-1 to TRBJ1-4, with no clear D. Trimming shortened V by 1 base and J by 0 bases, and 6 bases separated the two germline ends. The CDR3 is 15 amino acids. Germline CDR1 is MGHRA and CDR2 is YSYEKL. As DNA, the CDR3 is TGCGCCAGCAGCCAAGGGATCACAACTAATGAAAAACTGTTTTTT. It encodes CASSQGITTNEKLFF.

This chain links TRBV5-6 with TRBJ1-2; 8 nucleotides align to TRBD1. Germline CDR1 is SGHDT and CDR2 is YYEEEE. V lost 4 bases to trimming and J lost 5 bases; unmatched junction nucleotides: 16. The CDR3 is made up of 17 amino acids. CDR3 protein: CASSPTADLTGEYGYTF. The CDR3 DNA is TGTGCCAGCAGCCCGACCGCGGATCTGACAGGGGAATATGGCTACACCTTC.

J is TRBJ2-1 and V is TRBV9; D remains ambiguous. CDR1 and CDR2 from the germline V gene are SGDLS and YYNGEE. The CDR3 runs 15 residues. Trimming took off 5 bases at V and 5 bases at J, with 17 bases between the two ends. The chain's CDR3 is CASSTSGGLNNEQFF. The CDR3 coding sequence is TGTGCCAGCAGTACCTCCGGTGGGTTGAACAATGAGCAGTTCTTC.

This rearrangement joins TRBV4-1 to TRBJ1-1, with TRBD1 as a possible D gene (6 bases). There are 13 residues in the CDR3. CDR1 MGHRA and CDR2 YSYEKL come from the germline V gene. V was clipped by 6 bases and J by 4 bases, with 12 bases between them. The CDR3 nucleotides read TGCGCCAGCAGGGGGGCGGGTGGCACTGAAGCTTTCTTT. Translated: CASRGAGGTEAFF.

V and J are TRBV4-1 and TRBJ2-5; maybe TRBD1 (6 bases). Trimming removed 8 bases at V and 2 bases at J, with 15 bases between. Germline-derived CDR1 and CDR2 are MGHRA and YSYEKL. The CDR3 has 14 residues. The CDR3, as DNA: TGCGCCAGCCGCGAGGGGGTGAGTCAAGAGACCCAGTACTTC. Translation: CASREGVSQETQYF.